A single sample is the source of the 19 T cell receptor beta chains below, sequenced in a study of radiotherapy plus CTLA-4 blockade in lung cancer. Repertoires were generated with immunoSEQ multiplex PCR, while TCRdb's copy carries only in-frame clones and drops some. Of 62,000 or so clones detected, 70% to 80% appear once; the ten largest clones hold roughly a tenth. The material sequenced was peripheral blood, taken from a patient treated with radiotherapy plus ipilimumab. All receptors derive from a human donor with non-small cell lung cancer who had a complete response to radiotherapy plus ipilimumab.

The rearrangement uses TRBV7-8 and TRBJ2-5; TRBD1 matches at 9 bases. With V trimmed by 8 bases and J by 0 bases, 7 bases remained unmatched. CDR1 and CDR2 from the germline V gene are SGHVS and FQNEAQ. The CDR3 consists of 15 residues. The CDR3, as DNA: TGTGCCAGCGCAATGGGGACAGGGTACCAAGAGACCCAGTACTTC. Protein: CASAMGTGYQETQYF.

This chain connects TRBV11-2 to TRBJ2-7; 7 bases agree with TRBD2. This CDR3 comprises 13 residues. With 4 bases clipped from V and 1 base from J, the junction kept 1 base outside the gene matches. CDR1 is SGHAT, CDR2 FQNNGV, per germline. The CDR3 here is CASSWGGSYEQYV. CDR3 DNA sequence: TGTGCCAGCAGCTGGGGGGGGTCCTACGAGCAGTACGTC.

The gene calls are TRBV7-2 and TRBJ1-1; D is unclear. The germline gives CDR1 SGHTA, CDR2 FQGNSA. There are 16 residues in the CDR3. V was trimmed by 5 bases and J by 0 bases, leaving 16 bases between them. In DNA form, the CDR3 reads TGTGCCAGCAGCCCTAGACATACCGGTTTGAACACTGAAGCTTTCTTT. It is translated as CASSPRHTGLNTEAFF. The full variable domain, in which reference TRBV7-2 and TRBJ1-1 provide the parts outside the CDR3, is GAGVSQSPSNKVTEKGKDVELRCDPISGHTALYWYRQSLGQGLEFLIYFQGNSAPDKSGLPSDRFSAERTGGSVSTLTIQRTQQEDSAVYLCASSPRHTGLNTEAFFGQGTRLTVV.

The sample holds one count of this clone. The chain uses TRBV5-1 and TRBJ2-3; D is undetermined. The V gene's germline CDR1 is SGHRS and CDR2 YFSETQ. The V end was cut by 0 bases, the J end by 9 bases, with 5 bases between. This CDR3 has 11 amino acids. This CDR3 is CASSLEKTQYF. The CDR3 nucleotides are TGCGCCAGCAGCTTGGAGAAAACGCAGTATTTT.

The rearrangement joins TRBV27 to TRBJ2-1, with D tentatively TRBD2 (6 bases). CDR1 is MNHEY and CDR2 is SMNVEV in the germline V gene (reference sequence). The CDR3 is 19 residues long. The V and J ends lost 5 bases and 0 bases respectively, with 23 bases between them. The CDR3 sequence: CASSPLTILRGLSYNEQFF. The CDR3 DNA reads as TGTGCCAGCAGTCCACTGACTATACTGAGGGGACTCTCCTACAATGAGCAGTTCTTC.

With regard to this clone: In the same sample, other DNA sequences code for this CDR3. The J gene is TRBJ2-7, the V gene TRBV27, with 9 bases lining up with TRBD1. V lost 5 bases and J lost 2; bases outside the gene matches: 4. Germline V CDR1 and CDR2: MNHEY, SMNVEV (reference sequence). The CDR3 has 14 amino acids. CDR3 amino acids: CASSPRTGAYEQYV. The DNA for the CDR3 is TGTGCCAGCAGTCCGCGGACAGGGGCCTACGAGCAGTACGTC.

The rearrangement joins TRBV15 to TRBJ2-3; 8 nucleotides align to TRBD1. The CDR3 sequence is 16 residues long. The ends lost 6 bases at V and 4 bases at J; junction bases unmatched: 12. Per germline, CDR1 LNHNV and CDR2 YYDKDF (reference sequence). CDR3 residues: CATRSPGQDLADTQYF. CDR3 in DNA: TGTGCCACCAGGTCTCCGGGACAGGATTTGGCAGATACGCAGTATTTT.

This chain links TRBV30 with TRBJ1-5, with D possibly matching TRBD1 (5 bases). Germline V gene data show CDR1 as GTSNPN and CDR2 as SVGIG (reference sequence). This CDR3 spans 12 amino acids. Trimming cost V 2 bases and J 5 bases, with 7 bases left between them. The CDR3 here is CAWSQGYQPQHF. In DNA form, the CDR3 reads TGTGCCTGGAGTCAGGGTTATCAGCCCCAGCATTTT.

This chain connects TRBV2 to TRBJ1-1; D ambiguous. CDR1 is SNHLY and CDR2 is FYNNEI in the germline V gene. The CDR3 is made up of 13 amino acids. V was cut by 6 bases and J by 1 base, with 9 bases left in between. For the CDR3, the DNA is TGTGCCAGCAGGAGGGAAGGGAACACTGAAGCTTTCTTT. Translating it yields CASRREGNTEAFF.

In DNA, the CDR3 is TGTGCCAGTGGGGAAACGCCTAATTCACCCCTCCACTTT. Its protein is CASGETPNSPLHF. This chain joins TRBV19 and TRBJ1-6; D unresolved. This CDR3 is 13 amino acids long. Germline V lookup: CDR1 LNHDA, CDR2 SQIVND (reference sequence). Between the trimmed V and J ends, which lost 8 bases and 6 bases, there was a span of 11 bases.

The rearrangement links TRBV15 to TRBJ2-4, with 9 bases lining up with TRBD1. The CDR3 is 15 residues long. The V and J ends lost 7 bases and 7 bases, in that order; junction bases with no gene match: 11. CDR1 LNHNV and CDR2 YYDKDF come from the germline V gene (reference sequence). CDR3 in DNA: TGTGCCACCAACCTGGACAGGGGAAAGTGGAACATTCAGTACTTC. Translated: CATNLDRGKWNIQYF.

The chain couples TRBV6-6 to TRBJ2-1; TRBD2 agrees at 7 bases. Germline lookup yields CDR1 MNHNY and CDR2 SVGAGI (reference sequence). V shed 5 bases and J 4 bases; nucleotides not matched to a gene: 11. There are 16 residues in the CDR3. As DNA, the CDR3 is TGTGCCAGCAGTCTCCGGGCGGGAGAATGGTACAATGAGCAGTTCTTC. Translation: CASSLRAGEWYNEQFF.

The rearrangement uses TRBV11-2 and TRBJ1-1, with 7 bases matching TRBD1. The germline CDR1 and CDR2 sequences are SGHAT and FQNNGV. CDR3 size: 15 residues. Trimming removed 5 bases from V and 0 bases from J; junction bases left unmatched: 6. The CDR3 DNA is TGTGCCAGCAGCCCTGGACAGGCCTTGAACACTGAAGCTTTCTTT. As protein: CASSPGQALNTEAFF. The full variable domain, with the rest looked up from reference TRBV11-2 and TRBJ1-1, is EAGVAQSPRYKIIEKRQSVAFWCNPISGHATLYWYQQILGQGPKLLIQFQNNGVVDDSQLPKDRFSAERLKGVDSTLKIQPAKLEDSAVYLCASSPGQALNTEAFFGQGTRLTVV.

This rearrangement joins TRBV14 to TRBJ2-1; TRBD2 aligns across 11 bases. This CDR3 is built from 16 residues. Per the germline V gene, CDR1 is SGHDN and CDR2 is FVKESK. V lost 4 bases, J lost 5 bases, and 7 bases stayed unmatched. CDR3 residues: CASSLLTSGKNNEQFF. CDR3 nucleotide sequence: TGTGCCAGCAGCCTTCTGACTAGCGGGAAAAACAATGAGCAGTTCTTC.

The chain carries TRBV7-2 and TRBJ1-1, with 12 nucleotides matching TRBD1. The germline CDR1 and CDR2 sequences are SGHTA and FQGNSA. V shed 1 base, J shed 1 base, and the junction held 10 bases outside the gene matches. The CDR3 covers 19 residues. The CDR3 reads CASSLVRWDRGLQNTEAFF. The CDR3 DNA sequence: TGTGCCAGCAGCTTAGTCCGTTGGGACAGGGGGCTACAGAACACTGAAGCTTTCTTT.

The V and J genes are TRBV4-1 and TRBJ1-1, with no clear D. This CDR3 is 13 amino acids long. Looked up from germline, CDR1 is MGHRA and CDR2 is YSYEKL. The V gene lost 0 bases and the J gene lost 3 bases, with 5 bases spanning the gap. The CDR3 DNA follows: TGCGCCAGCAGCCAAGAAGGCTACACTGAAGCTTTCTTT. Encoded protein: CASSQEGYTEAFF.

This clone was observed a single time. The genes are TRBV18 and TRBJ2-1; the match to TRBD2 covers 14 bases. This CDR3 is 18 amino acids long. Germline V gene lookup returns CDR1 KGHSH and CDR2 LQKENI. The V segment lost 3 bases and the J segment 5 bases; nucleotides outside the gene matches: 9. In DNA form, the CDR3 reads TGTGCCAGCTCACCGTTTGTCCCGGGACTAGCGGGAGACAATGAGCAGTTCTTC. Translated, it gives CASSPFVPGLAGDNEQFF.

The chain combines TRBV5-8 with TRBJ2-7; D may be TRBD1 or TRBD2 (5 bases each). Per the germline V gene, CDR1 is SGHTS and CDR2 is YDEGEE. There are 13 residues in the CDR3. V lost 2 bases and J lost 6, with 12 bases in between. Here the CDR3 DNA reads TGTGCCAGCAGCTTCCGGGGACCGGGCGAGCAGTACTTC. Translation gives CASSFRGPGEQYF. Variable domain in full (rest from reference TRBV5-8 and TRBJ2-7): EAGVTQSPTHLIKTRGQQATLRCSPISGHTSVYWYQQALGLGLQFLLWYDEGEERNRGNFPPRFSGRQFPNYSSELNVNALELEDSALYLCASSFRGPGEQYFGPGTRLTVT.

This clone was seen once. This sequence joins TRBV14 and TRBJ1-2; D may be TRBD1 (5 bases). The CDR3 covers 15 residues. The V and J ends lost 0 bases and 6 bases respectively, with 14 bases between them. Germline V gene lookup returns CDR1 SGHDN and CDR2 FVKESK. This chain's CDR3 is CASSQDHQGFNGYTF. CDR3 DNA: TGTGCCAGCAGCCAAGATCATCAGGGATTTAATGGCTACACCTTC.